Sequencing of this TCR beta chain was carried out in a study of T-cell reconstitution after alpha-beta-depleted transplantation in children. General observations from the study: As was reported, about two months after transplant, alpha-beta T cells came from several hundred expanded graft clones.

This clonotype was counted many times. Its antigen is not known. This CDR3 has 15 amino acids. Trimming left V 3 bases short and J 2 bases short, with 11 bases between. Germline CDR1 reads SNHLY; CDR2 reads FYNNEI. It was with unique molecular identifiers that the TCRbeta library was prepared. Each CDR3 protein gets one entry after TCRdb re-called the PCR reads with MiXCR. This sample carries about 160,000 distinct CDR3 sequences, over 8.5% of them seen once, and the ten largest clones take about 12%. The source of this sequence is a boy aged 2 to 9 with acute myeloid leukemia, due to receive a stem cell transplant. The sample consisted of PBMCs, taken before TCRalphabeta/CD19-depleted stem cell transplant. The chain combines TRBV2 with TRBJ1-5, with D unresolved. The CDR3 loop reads CASSDYGEGNQPQHF. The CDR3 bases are TGTGCCAGCAGTGATTACGGAGAGGGCAATCAGCCCCAGCATTTT.